The TCR beta chain described here comes from a study of shared T cell receptors in the human thymus. Only in-frame clones appear in the TCRdb table, and some are missing; sequencing was by immunoSEQ multiplex PCR. Of some 660,000 clones in the sample, 87% were seen once. Per germline, CDR1 SEHNR and CDR2 FQNEAQ (reference sequence). With 1 base removed from V and 5 bases from J, the gap between germline ends came to 15 bases. CDR3 length: 15 amino acids. The data were also submitted as part of a second study, on human thymus T cells. Per that paper: Resections from corrective heart surgery supplied the thymus tissue.

The source is a boy under two years old with a congenital heart defect. The chain employs TRBV7-9 and TRBJ2-7, with D possibly matching TRBD1 (6 bases). Sequenced input: thymocytes. The CDR3 loop is CASSLVAGVHHEQYF. CDR3 nucleotides: TGTGCCAGCAGCTTAGTTGCAGGGGTTCACCACGAGCAGTACTTC.